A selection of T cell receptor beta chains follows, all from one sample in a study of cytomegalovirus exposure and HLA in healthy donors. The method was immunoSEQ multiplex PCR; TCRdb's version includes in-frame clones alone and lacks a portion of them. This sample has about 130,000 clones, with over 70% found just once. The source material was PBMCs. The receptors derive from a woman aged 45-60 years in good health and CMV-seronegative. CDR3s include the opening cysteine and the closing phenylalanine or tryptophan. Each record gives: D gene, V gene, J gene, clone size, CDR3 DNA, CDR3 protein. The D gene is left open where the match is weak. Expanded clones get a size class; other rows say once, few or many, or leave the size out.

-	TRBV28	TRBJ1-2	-	TGTGCCAGCAGTTCAAGCTCGGCACAGCGGCAAGTCGGCTACACCTTC	CASSSSSAQRQVGYTF
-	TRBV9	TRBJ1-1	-	TGTGCCAGCAGCGTCGAGAACGGGACTGAAGCTTTCTTT	CASSVENGTEAFF
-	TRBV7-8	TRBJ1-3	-	TGTGCCAGCAGCTCCGCGATCTATGTTTCTGGAAACACCATATATTTT	CASSSAIYVSGNTIYF
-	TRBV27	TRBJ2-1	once	TGTGCCAGCAGTTTAGGGGCGAACAATGAGCAGTTCTTC	CASSLGANNEQFF
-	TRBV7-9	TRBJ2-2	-	TGTGCCAGCAGTCCTCGGACAAACACCGGGGAGCTGTTTTTT	CASSPRTNTGELFF
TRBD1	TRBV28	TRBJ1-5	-	TGTGCCAGCAGTTCCTATACCGGGACAGGGAAAGCCCAGCATTTT	CASSSYTGTGKAQHF
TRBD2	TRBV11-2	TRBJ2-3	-	TGTGCCAGCAGCTCCCTAGGGACTAGCGGGAGGGAGGCAGATACGCAGTATTTT	CASSSLGTSGREADTQYF
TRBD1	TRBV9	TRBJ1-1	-	TGTGCCAGCAGCGGGACAGGGGCCACTGAAGCTTTCTTT	CASSGTGATEAFF
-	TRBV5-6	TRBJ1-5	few	TGTGCCAGCAGCTATACTGACAGGCTAAATCAGCCCCAGCATTTT	CASSYTDRLNQPQHF
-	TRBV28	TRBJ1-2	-	TGTGCCAGCAGCACTCCGGACAAGTACTATGGCTACACCTTC	CASSTPDKYYGYTF
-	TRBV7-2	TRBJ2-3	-	TGTGCCAGCAGGAAATCTATCGCTAGCACAGATACGCAGTATTTT	CASRKSIASTDTQYF
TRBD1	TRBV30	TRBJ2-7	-	TGTGCCTGGACGACAGGGAGCTCCTACGAGCAGTACTTC	CAWTTGSSYEQYF
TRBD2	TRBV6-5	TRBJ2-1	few	TGTGCCAGCAGTTACGGACTAGCGGGAAGGGGTGAGCAGTTCTTC	CASSYGLAGRGEQFF
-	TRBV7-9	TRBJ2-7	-	TGTGCCAGCAGCTTAGAAGGAGGGGTCGAGCAGTACTTC	CASSLEGGVEQYF
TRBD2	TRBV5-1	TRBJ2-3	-	TGCGCCAGCAGCCTCCTGGGCGGGAGAGGGGATACGCAGTATTTT	CASSLLGGRGDTQYF
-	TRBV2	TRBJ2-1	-	TGTGCCAGCCAGAGGGAGTGGTCCTACAATGAGCAGTTCTTC	CASQREWSYNEQFF
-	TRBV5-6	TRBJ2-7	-	TGTGCCAGCAGCCGCAGTTTTTACGAGCAGTACTTC	CASSRSFYEQYF
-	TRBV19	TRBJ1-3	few	TGTGCCAGTAGGGTGACAGTCTCTGGAAACACCATATATTTT	CASRVTVSGNTIYF
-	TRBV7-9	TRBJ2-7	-	TGTTCCAGCAGCCTCGAAAGGGGGATGCGTTCCTACGAGCAGTACTTC	CSSSLERGMRSYEQYF
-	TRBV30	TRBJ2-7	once	TGTGCCTGGAGTGTAAGGACAGCCTACGAGCAGTACTTC	CAWSVRTAYEQYF
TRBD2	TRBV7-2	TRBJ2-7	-	TGTGCCAGCAGCCCGCGGACTAGCGGGAGCTACGAGCAGTACTTC	CASSPRTSGSYEQYF
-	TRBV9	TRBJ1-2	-	TGTGCCAGCAGCGTGGGGGGTCGGTATGGCTACACCTTC	CASSVGGRYGYTF
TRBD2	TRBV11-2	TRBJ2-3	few	TGTGCCAGCAGGGGGGGGACCGCGGTTACAGATACGCAGTATTTT	CASRGGTAVTDTQYF
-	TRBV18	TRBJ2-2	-	TGTGCCAGCTCACCGGGACTTGACACCGGGGAGCTGTTTTTT	CASSPGLDTGELFF
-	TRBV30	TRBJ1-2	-	TGTGCCTGGAATTCGGGACACCCCGGCTACACCTTC	CAWNSGHPGYTF
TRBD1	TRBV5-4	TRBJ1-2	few	TGTGCCAGCAGCTATCCGGACAGGGAAGATAATGGCTACACCTTC	CASSYPDREDNGYTF
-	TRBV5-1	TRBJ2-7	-	TGCGCCAGCAGCTTTGTCGGAGGGGCAGGGTACGAGCAGTACTTC	CASSFVGGAGYEQYF
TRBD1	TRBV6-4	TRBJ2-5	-	TGTGCCAGCAGTCCGGGACAGGGATACCAAGAGACCCAGTACTTC	CASSPGQGYQETQYF
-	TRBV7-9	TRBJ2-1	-	TGTGCCAGCAGCCTAGCTAGCGCCCAAAAGAATGAGCAGTTCTTC	CASSLASAQKNEQFF
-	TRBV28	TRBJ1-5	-	TGTGCCAGCAGCAACGACAGGAACAATCAGCCCCAGCATTTT	CASSNDRNNQPQHF
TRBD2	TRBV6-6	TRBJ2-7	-	TGTGCCAGCAGGCAGCTAGCGGGAGGGACCGAGCAGTACTTC	CASRQLAGGTEQYF
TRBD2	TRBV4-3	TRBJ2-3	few	TGCGCCAGCAGCCAAGAACCCCCCCGGAGCGGGGGCAGCACAGATACGCAGTATTTT	CASSQEPPRSGGSTDTQYF
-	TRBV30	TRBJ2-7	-	TGTGCCTGGAGTGCCGACAGGAGGAGCTCCTACGAGCAGTACTTC	CAWSADRRSSYEQYF
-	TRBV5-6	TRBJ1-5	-	TGTGCCAGCAGCTTGTCTAGGGGGTTGCCCCAGCATTTT	CASSLSRGLPQHF
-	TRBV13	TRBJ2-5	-	TGTGCCAGCAGCCCCAGCCCGGGAGTGTACCAAGAGACCCAGTACTTC	CASSPSPGVYQETQYF
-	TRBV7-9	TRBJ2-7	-	TGTGCCAGCAGCATCGGAGGGGACGAGCAGTACTTC	CASSIGGDEQYF
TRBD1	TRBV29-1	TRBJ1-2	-	TGCAGCGTGTTGACAGGGGAGAACTATGGCTACACCTTC	CSVLTGENYGYTF
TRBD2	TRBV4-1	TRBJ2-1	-	TGCGCCAGCAGCCAAGATCGATTAAAGCGGGGGCCGTCTTACAATGAGCAGTTCTTC	CASSQDRLKRGPSYNEQFF
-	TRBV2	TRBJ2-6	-	TGTGCCAGCGACAGCGCGGGATCTGGGGCCAACGTCCTGACTTTC	CASDSAGSGANVLTF
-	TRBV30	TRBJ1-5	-	TGTGCCTGGACACGACAGTCAGATCAGCCCCAGCATTTT	CAWTRQSDQPQHF
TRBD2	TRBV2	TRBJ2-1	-	TGTGCCAGCAGAACGGGACTAGCGGGAGGCGTCAGCTCCTACAATGAGCAGTTCTTC	CASRTGLAGGVSSYNEQFF
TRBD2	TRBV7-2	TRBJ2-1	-	TGTGCCAGCAGCGACGATAGCGGGAGGGCCTCCTACAATGAGCAGTTCTTC	CASSDDSGRASYNEQFF
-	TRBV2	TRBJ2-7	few	TGTGCCAGCGGCATCCAGGGGATCTACGAGCAGTACTTC	CASGIQGIYEQYF
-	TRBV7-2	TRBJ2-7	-	TGTGCCAGCAGCTCGACCGGGTGGTACGAGCAGTACTTC	CASSSTGWYEQYF
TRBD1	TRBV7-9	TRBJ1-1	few	TGTGCCAGCAGCCCATCCCCGGGACAGGAAAACACTGAAGCTTTCTTT	CASSPSPGQENTEAFF
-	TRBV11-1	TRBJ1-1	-	TGTGCCAGCAGCGCTGACAGGACCACTGAAGCTTTCTTT	CASSADRTTEAFF
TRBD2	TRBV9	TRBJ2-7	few	TGTGCCAGCAGCGCCGGACTAGCGGAAGCCTACGAGCAGTACTTC	CASSAGLAEAYEQYF
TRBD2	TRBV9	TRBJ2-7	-	TGTGCCAGCAGCCCCTTCATGGGAGCGGGAGGCCACGAGCAGTACTTC	CASSPFMGAGGHEQYF
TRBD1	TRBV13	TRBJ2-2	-	TGTGCCAGCAGCTCCAACAGGGGGCGAACCGGGGAGCTGTTTTTT	CASSSNRGRTGELFF
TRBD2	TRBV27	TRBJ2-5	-	TGTGCCAGCAATTCCCCTGGTAGCGGGTTTCAAGAGACCCAGTACTTC	CASNSPGSGFQETQYF
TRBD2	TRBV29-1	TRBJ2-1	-	TGCAGCGTTAGGACTAGCGGGAGCTATGAGCAGTTCTTC	CSVRTSGSYEQFF
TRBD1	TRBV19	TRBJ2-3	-	TGTGCCGCCGGACAGGGCCTCACAGATACGCAGTATTTT	CAAGQGLTDTQYF
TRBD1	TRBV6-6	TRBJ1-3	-	TGTGCCAGCAGGGCCGACAGGGGGGACACCATATATTTT	CASRADRGDTIYF
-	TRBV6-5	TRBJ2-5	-	TGTGCCAGCAGTTACTCCGGACAGTCAATGGCCCAGTACTTC	CASSYSGQSMAQYF
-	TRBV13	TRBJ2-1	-	TGTGCCAGCAAAAGGAGAAATGAGCAGTTCTTC	CASKRRNEQFF
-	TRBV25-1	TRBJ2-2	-	TGTGCCAGCAGTCAGACATTTCGACCGGGACAGAACACCGGGGAGCTGTTTTTT	CASSQTFRPGQNTGELFF
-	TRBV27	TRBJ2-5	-	TGTGCCAGCAGTTTATATGGCCAGTCTGGAGAGACCCAGTACTTC	CASSLYGQSGETQYF
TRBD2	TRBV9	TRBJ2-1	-	TGTGCCAGCAGCGTAGGCGGGAGCGTCTACAATGAGCAGTTCTTC	CASSVGGSVYNEQFF
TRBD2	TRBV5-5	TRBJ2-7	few	TGTGCCAGCACCATTAGCGGGACTTCCCTTGCGGGGCAGTACTTC	CASTISGTSLAGQYF